This T cell receptor (beta chain) was recovered during a study of blood T cells in healthy people across ages. General study findings and limits: Aged donors had fewer naive CD4+ cells and lower diversity than long-lived donors.

This clonotype turned up a few times. The antigen remains unidentified. It was with a sample-barcoded 5' primer and a J-beta primer mix that a second PCR of roughly 7 to 11 cycles was run. From the 5' RACE reads, TCRdb called clonotypes with MiXCR, one entry per CDR3 protein. Of about 730,000 distinct CDR3 sequences listed, roughly two fifths were seen once; the top ten hold 20%. Germline V gene data show CDR1 as MNHNS and CDR2 as SASEGT. The CDR3 has 15 residues. V gave up 1 base and J gave up 2 bases, with 12 bases separating them. Sequencing used blood. The receptor was derived from a woman aged 60-75 years in good health. The gene calls are TRBV6-1 and TRBJ2-7; D gene ambiguous. This CDR3 reads CASSEVEVSPYEQYF. The CDR3 nucleotides read TGTGCCAGCAGTGAAGTAGAGGTTTCCCCCTACGAGCAGTACTTC.